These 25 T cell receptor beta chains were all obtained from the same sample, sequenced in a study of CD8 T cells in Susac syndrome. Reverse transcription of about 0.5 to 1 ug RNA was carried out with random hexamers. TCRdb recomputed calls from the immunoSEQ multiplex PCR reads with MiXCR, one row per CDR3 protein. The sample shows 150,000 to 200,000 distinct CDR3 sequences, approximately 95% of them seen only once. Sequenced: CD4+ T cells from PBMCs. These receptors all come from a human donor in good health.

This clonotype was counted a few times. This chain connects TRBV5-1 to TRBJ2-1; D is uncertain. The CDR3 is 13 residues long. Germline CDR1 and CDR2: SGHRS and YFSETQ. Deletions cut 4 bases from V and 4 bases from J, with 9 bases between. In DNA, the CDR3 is TGCGCCAGCAGCCCCCGCGGTTACAATGAGCAGTTCTTC. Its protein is CASSPRGYNEQFF.

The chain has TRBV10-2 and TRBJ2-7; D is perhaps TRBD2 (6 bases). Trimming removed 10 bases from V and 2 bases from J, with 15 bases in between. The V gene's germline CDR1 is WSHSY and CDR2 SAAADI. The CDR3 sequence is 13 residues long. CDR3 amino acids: CATRRGGTYEQYV. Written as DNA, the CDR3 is TGCGCCACAAGGCGTGGAGGGACCTACGAGCAGTACGTC.

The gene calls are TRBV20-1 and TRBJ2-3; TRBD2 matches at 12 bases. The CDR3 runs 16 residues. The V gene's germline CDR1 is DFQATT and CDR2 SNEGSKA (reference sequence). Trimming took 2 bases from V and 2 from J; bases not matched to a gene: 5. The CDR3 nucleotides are TGCAGTGCTAGACTAGCGGGGGGGCGGGACACAGATACGCAGTATTTT. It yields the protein CSARLAGGRDTDTQYF.

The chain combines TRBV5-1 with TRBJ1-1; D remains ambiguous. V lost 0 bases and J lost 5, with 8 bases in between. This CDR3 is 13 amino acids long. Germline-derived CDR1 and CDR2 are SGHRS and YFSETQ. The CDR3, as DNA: TGCGCCAGCAGCTTGGCCGGGAGGACTGAAGCTTTCTTT. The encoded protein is CASSLAGRTEAFF.

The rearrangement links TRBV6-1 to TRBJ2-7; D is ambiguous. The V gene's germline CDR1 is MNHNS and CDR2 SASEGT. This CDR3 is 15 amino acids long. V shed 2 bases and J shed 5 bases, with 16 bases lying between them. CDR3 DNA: TGTGCCAGCAGTGAATTCGGGTCCCTTGGGGACGAGCAGTACGTC. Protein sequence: CASSEFGSLGDEQYV.

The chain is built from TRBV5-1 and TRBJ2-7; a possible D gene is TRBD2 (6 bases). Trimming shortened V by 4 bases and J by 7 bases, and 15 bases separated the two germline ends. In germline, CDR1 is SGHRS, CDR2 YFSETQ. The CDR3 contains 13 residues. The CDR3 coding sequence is TGCGCCAGCAGCGTGGACTACCTCTCTGAGCAGTACGTC. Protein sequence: CASSVDYLSEQYV.

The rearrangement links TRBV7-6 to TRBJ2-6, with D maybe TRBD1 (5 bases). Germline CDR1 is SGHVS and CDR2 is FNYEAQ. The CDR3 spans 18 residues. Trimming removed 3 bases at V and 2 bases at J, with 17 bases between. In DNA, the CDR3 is TGTGCCAGCAGCTTTGCTGAGCAGGGTTTGGCTGGGGCCAACGTCCTGACTTTC. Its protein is CASSFAEQGLAGANVLTF.

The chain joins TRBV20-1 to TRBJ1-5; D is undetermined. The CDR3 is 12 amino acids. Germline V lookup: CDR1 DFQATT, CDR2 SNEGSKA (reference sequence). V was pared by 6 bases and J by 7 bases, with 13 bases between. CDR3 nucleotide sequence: TGCAGTGCGAAAGACGCCCTCCAGCCCCAGCATTTT. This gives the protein CSAKDALQPQHF.

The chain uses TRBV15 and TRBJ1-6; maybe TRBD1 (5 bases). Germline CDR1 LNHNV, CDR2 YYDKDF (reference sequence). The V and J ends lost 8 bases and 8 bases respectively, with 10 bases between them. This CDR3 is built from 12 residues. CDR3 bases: TGTGCCACCGACACAGGAGATTCACCCCTCCACTTT. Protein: CATDTGDSPLHF.

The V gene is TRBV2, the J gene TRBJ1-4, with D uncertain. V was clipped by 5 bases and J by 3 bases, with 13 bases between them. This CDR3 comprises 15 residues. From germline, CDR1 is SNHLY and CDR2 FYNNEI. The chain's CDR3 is CASSPGRRPNEKLFF. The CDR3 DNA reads TGTGCCAGCAGTCCAGGTCGGAGACCTAATGAAAAACTGTTTTTT.

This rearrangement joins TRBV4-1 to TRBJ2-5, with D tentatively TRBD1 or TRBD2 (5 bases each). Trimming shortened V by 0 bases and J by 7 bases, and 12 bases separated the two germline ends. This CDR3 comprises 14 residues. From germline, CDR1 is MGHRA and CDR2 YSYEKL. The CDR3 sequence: CASSQDPSGGTQYF. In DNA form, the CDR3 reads TGCGCCAGCAGCCAAGACCCCTCTGGGGGGACCCAGTACTTC.

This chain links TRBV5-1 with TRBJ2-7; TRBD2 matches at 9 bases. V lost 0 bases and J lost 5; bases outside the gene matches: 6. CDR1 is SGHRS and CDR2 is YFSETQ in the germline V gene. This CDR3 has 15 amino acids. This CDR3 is CASSLDGTSNDEQYV. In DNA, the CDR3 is TGCGCCAGCAGCTTGGACGGGACTAGCAACGACGAGCAGTACGTC.

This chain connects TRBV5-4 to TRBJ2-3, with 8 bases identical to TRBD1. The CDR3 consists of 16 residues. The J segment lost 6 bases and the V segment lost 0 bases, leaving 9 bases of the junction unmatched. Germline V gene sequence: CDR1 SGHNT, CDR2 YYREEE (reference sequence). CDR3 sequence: CASSLATGGQPDTQYF. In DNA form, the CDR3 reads TGTGCCAGCAGCTTGGCTACAGGGGGGCAGCCGGATACGCAGTATTTT.

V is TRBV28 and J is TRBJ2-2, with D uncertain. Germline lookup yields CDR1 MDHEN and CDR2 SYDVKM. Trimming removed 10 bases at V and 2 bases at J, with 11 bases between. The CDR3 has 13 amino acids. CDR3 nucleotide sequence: TGTGCCACCCACCACATAAACACCGGGGAGCTGTTTTTT. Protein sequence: CATHHINTGELFF.

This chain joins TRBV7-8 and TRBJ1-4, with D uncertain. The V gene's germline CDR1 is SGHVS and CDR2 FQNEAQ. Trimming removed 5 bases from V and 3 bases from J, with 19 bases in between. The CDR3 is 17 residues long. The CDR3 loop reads CASSPSASSWSNEKLFF. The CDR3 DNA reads TGTGCCAGCAGCCCCTCGGCATCTTCTTGGTCTAATGAAAAACTGTTTTTT.

CDR3 in amino acids: CAISDTDTQYF. CDR3 DNA sequence: TGTGCCATCAGTGACACAGATACGCAGTATTTT. This chain joins TRBV10-3 and TRBJ2-3; D unresolved. Germline CDR1 reads ENHRY; CDR2 reads SYGVKD. The CDR3 length is 11 residues. V lost 3 bases, J lost 2 bases, and 0 bases lay in between.

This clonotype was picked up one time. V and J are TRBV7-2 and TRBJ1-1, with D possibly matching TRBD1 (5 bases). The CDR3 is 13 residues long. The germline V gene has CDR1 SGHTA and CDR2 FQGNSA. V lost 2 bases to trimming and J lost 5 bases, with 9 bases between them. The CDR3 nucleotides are TGTGCCAGCAGCTTAACGACAGCAACTGAAGCTTTCTTT. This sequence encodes CASSLTTATEAFF.

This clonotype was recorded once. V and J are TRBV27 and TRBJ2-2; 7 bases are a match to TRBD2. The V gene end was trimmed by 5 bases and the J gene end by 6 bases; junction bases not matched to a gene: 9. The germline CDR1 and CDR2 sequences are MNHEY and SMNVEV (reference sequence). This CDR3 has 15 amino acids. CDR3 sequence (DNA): TGTGCCAGCAGTCCCCGTTCGACTAGCCCCGGGGAGCTGTTTTTT. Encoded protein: CASSPRSTSPGELFF.

CDR3 protein: CASRNALDFSGANVLTF. In DNA form, the CDR3 reads TGCGCCAGCAGAAACGCACTGGATTTCTCTGGGGCCAACGTCCTGACTTTC. V usage is TRBV5-1 and J usage is TRBJ2-6; D ambiguous. Between the trimmed V and J ends, which lost 5 bases and 0 bases, there was a span of 15 bases. Per the germline V gene, CDR1 is SGHRS and CDR2 is YFSETQ. CDR3 length equals 17 residues.

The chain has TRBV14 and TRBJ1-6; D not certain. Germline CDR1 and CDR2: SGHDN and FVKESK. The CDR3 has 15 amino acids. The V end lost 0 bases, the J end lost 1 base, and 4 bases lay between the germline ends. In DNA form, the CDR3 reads TGTGCCAGCAGCCAAGATTTATCCTATAATTCACCCCTCCACTTT. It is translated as CASSQDLSYNSPLHF. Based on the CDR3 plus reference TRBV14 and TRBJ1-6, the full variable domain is EAGVTQFPSHSVIEKGQTVTLRCDPISGHDNLYWYRRVMGKEIKFLLHFVKESKQDESGMPNNRFLAERTGGTYSTLKVQPAELEDSGVYFCASSQDLSYNSPLHFGNGTRLTVT.

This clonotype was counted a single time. Here the CDR3 reads CASSSRTGGPGYTF. The CDR3 DNA is TGTGCCAGCAGCTCCAGGACAGGGGGCCCTGGCTACACCTTC. V is TRBV7-2 and J is TRBJ1-2; 11 positions match TRBD1. CDR1 and CDR2 from the germline V gene are SGHTA and FQGNSA. The length of the CDR3 is 14 residues. After removal of 4 bases from V and 7 bases from J, the junction contained 5 bases not matched to a gene.

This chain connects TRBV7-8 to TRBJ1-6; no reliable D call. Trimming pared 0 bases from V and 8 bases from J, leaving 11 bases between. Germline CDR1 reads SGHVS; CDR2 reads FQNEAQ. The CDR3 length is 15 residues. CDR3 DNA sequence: TGTGCCAGCAGCTTAGCGCTGGCCTACCATTCACCCCTCCACTTT. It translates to CASSLALAYHSPLHF.

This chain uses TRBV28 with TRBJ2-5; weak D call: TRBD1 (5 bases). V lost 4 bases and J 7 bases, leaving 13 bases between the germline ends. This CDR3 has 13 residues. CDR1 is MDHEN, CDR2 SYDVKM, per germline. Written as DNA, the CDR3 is TGTGCCAGCAGTTGGACGGTCCAGGGGACCCAGTACTTC. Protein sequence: CASSWTVQGTQYF.

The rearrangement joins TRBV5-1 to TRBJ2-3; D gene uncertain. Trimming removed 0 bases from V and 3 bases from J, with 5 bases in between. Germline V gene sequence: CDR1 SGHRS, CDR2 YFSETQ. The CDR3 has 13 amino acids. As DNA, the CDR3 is TGCGCCAGCAGCTTGGAAAGAACAGATACGCAGTATTTT. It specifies CASSLERTDTQYF.

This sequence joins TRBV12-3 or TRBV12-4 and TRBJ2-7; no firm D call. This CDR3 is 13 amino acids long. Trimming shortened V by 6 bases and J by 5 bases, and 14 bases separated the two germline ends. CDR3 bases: TGTGCCAGCAGCCCTCGGGCGGACCACGAGCAGTACTTC. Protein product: CASSPRADHEQYF.